The source of this T cell receptor beta chain is a study of cytomegalovirus exposure and HLA in healthy donors. In the PCR, 60 Vbeta and 13 Jbeta primers were used. Assay: immunoSEQ multiplex PCR; the TCRdb copy retains only in-frame clones and omits some. The data hold 150,000 to 200,000 clones, with approximately 77% observed a single time. This clone was observed a handful of times. The V gene lost 5 bases and the J gene lost 5 bases, with 9 bases spanning the gap. The CDR3 contains 12 residues. CDR1 SEHNR and CDR2 FQNEAQ come from the germline V gene (reference sequence). Material for sequencing was PBMCs. This TCR derives from a male donor in good health and CMV-seropositive. J is TRBJ2-5 and V is TRBV7-9; no definite D call. In DNA form, the CDR3 reads TGTGCCAGCAGCCGGTCGGAGGAGACCCAGTACTTC. Protein product: CASSRSEETQYF.